The 21 T cell receptor beta chains reported below all come from one sample, sequenced in a study of blood T cell repertoires in COVID-19. The assay was immunoSEQ multiplex PCR, and TCRdb's table has in-frame clones only and misses some. This sample carries under 200,000 clones, approximately 90% of them seen once, and the ten largest clones take 5% to 6.5%. The sequencing sample was made of peripheral blood. These receptors all stem from a man between 40 and 49 years old with active or convalescent COVID-19.

This clone was counted only a few times. The chain is built from TRBV10-3 and TRBJ1-6; possibly TRBD1 for D (6 bases). This CDR3 is 14 amino acids long. Germline V lookup: CDR1 ENHRY, CDR2 SYGVKD. The V end was cut by 6 bases, the J end by 6 bases, with 12 bases between. The CDR3 region has the DNA TGTGCCATCAGCCCAGGACAGACTAATTCACCCCTCCACTTT. It is translated as CAISPGQTNSPLHF.

This chain uses TRBV30 with TRBJ1-6; TRBD1 aligns across 9 bases. Germline CDR1 and CDR2: GTSNPN and SVGIG (reference sequence). With V trimmed by 3 bases and J by 7 bases, 4 bases remained unmatched. The CDR3 has 14 residues. Written as DNA, the CDR3 is TGTGCCTGGAGCCAGACAGGGGGGAATTCACCCCTCCACTTT. This gives the protein CAWSQTGGNSPLHF.

The chain combines TRBV10-3 with TRBJ1-2, with 7 nucleotides matching TRBD1. Per the germline V gene, CDR1 is ENHRY and CDR2 is SYGVKD. The CDR3 spans 15 residues. V shed 0 bases, J shed 2 bases, and the junction held 3 bases outside the gene matches. CDR3 in amino acids: CAISESGGQNYGYTF. The CDR3 DNA reads TGTGCCATCAGTGAGTCGGGGGGACAGAACTATGGCTACACCTTC.

This chain uses TRBV7-2 with TRBJ2-5, with 9 bases fitting TRBD2. This CDR3 region has 14 residues. CDR1 and CDR2 (germline): SGHTA, FQGNSA. V dropped 5 bases and J dropped 7; count of bases not matched to a gene: 8. The CDR3 coding sequence is TGTGCCAGCAGCCAACCTACTAGCGGGTGGACCCAGTACTTC. It yields the protein CASSQPTSGWTQYF.

The chain carries TRBV6-5 and TRBJ2-2, with D unresolved. V lost 5 bases to trimming and J lost 4 bases, with 8 bases between them. The CDR3 is made up of 13 amino acids. Germline CDR1 is MNHEY and CDR2 is SVGAGI. The CDR3 DNA sequence: TGTGCCAGCAGTCCCCAGTTCACCGGGGAGCTGTTTTTT. Its protein product is CASSPQFTGELFF.

The chain uses TRBV21-1 and TRBJ1-3. TRBV21-1 is an annotated pseudogene. The CDR3 sequence is 16 residues long. The CDR3 DNA is TGTGCCAGCAGCTCTCGCCGGGATATCTCTGGAAACACCATATATTTT. This encodes CASSSRRDISGNTIYF.

The chain combines TRBV27 with TRBJ2-7, with 7 bases identical to TRBD1. Germline trimming cut 6 bases from V and 1 base from J; bases unmatched to any gene: 18. The germline V gene has CDR1 MNHEY and CDR2 SMNVEV (reference sequence). The CDR3 consists of 18 residues. CDR3 amino acids: CASSPIKLSTGMSYEQYF. Written as DNA, the CDR3 is TGTGCCAGCAGCCCCATCAAATTATCGACAGGGATGTCCTACGAGCAGTACTTC.

J is TRBJ2-7 and V is TRBV27, with D perhaps matching TRBD2 (5 bases). The CDR3 runs 14 residues. V gave up 5 bases and J gave up 2 bases, with 13 bases separating them. CDR1 and CDR2 from the germline V gene are MNHEY and SMNVEV (reference sequence). CDR3 DNA: TGTGCCAGCAGTCCACAACGGGGTCCCTACGAGCAGTACTTC. Its protein is CASSPQRGPYEQYF.

The chain links TRBV27 to TRBJ2-7, with a tentative D call TRBD2 (6 bases). Trimming stripped 2 bases from V and 0 bases from J, with 8 bases between. The germline V gene has CDR1 MNHEY and CDR2 SMNVEV (reference sequence). The CDR3 contains 14 residues. As DNA, the CDR3 is TGTGCCAGCAGTTTAGGGGGGAACTCCTACGAGCAGTACTTC. Translating gives CASSLGGNSYEQYF.

This clone was found a few times. The chain is built from TRBV11-3 and TRBJ2-1; 7 nucleotides match TRBD2. Germline CDR1 reads SGHNT; CDR2 reads YENEEA. With V trimmed by 2 bases and J by 8 bases, 9 bases remained unmatched. The CDR3 spans 15 residues. CDR3: CASSLYGRELDEQFF. The CDR3 nucleotides are TGTGCCAGCAGCTTATACGGGCGGGAGCTGGATGAGCAGTTCTTC. Variable domain in full (rest from reference TRBV11-3 and TRBJ2-1): EAGVVQSPRYKIIEKKQPVAFWCNPISGHNTLYWYLQNLGQGPELLIRYENEEAVDDSQLPKDRFSAERLKGVDSTLKIQPAELGDSAVYLCASSLYGRELDEQFFGPGTRLTVL.

The J gene is TRBJ2-5, the V gene TRBV6-1; D perhaps matches TRBD1 (6 bases). The germline gives CDR1 MNHNS, CDR2 SASEGT. Trimming removed 2 bases at V and 2 bases at J, with 9 bases between. This CDR3 has 14 residues. The CDR3 DNA reads as TGTGCCAGCAGTGAATCGACAGGACAAGAGACCCAGTACTTC. It specifies CASSESTGQETQYF.

The gene calls are TRBV6-2 or TRBV6-3 and TRBJ2-5; 7 bases agree with TRBD2. This CDR3 region has 15 residues. CDR1 is MNHEY, CDR2 SVGEGT, per germline. J lost 7 bases, V lost 6 bases, and 14 bases had no gene match. CDR3 sequence reads: CASSPTGGSVGTQYF. CDR3 coding DNA: TGTGCCAGCAGCCCCACCGGGGGGTCGGTGGGGACCCAGTACTTC.

The rearrangement joins TRBV7-9 to TRBJ1-1; D is undetermined. The ends were cut back, 6 bases at V and 0 bases at J, with 5 bases in the middle. CDR1 is SEHNR, CDR2 FQNEAQ, per germline (reference sequence). The CDR3 is 12 amino acids. In DNA form, the CDR3 reads TGTGCCAGCAGTAATGTGAACACTGAAGCTTTCTTT. Protein: CASSNVNTEAFF.

CDR3 sequence (DNA): TGCGCCAGCAGCTTATTTGTCCGTCGGGACAGCTATAATTCACCCCTCCACTTT. It is translated as CASSLFVRRDSYNSPLHF. The rearrangement joins TRBV5-1 to TRBJ1-6, with 7 bases lining up with TRBD1. The length of the CDR3 is 18 residues. Trimming cost V 2 bases and J 3 bases; bases outside gene matches: 11. CDR1 and CDR2 from the germline V gene are SGHRS and YFSETQ.

V and J are TRBV19 and TRBJ2-1; the D gene is possibly TRBD1 (5 bases). This CDR3 spans 16 amino acids. V dropped 7 bases and J dropped 2 bases, with 18 bases sitting between them. CDR1 and CDR2 (germline): LNHDA, SQIVND (reference sequence). In DNA, the CDR3 is TGTGCCAGTACCACGGAATGGGGCCATACCTACAATGAGCAGTTCTTC. Its protein product is CASTTEWGHTYNEQFF.

The chain combines TRBV20-1 with TRBJ1-4; TRBD1 aligns across 7 bases. Trimming removed 3 bases from V and 6 bases from J; junction bases left unmatched: 10. This CDR3 spans 15 amino acids. Germline values: CDR1 DFQATT, CDR2 SNEGSKA (reference sequence). Here the CDR3 DNA reads TGCAGTGCTAGTCTTACAGGGGCGAAAGATGAAAAACTGTTTTTT. Protein: CSASLTGAKDEKLFF.

The chain is built from TRBV5-6 and TRBJ2-1, with TRBD2 identical over 16 bases. Trimming removed 4 bases from V and 7 bases from J; junction bases left unmatched: 8. Germline V gene data show CDR1 as SGHDT and CDR2 as YYEEEE. The CDR3 contains 17 residues. Here the CDR3 DNA reads TGTGCCAGCAGCGAGGGACTAGCGGGGGGGCAGCGAAATGAGCAGTTCTTC. As protein: CASSEGLAGGQRNEQFF.

The J gene is TRBJ2-5, the V gene TRBV7-2; 10 bases are a match to TRBD2. The CDR3 covers 15 residues. The V and J ends lost 2 bases and 5 bases, in that order; junction bases with no gene match: 5. The germline gives CDR1 SGHTA, CDR2 FQGNSA. This CDR3 is CASSLSGRVGETQYF. The CDR3 nucleotides read TGTGCCAGCAGCTTAAGCGGGAGGGTAGGTGAGACCCAGTACTTC.

The chain employs TRBV3-1 (or the pseudogene TRBV3-2) and TRBJ1-4, with D maybe TRBD1 (5 bases). CDR1 is LGHDT, CDR2 YNNKEL, per germline (reference sequence). V was cut by 4 bases and J by 2 bases, with 14 bases left in between. The CDR3 covers 16 residues. CDR3 coding DNA: TGTGCCAGCAGCCCACGGAAGGGGAGGACTAATGAAAAACTGTTTTTT. Amino acids: CASSPRKGRTNEKLFF.

The chain recombines TRBV3-1 (or the pseudogene TRBV3-2) with TRBJ2-1; D possibly corresponds to TRBD1 (6 bases). The CDR3 is made up of 15 amino acids. Germline loops: CDR1 LGHDT, CDR2 YNNKEL (reference sequence). Deletions cut 0 bases from V and 5 bases from J, with 11 bases between. CDR3 loop: CASSQDSNRDNEQFF. As DNA, the CDR3 is TGTGCCAGCAGCCAAGATAGTAACAGGGACAATGAGCAGTTCTTC.

J is TRBJ2-1 and V is TRBV19; the match to TRBD2 covers 8 bases. Germline values: CDR1 LNHDA, CDR2 SQIVND (reference sequence). The V segment lost 5 bases and the J segment 6 bases; nucleotides outside the gene matches: 9. There are 15 residues in the CDR3. CDR3 coding DNA: TGTGCCAGTAGTCCCCCGGGACTAGGGGGCAATGAGCAGTTCTTC. Translated, it gives CASSPPGLGGNEQFF.